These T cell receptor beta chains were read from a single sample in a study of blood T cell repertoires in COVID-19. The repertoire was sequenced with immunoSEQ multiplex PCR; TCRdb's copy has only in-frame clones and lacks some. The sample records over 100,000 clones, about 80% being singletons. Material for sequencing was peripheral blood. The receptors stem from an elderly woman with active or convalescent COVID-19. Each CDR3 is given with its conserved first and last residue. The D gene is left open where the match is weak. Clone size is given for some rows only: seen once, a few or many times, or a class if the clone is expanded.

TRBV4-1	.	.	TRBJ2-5	TGCGCCAGCAGCGAACTGGAGGGGCCCCAAGAGACCCAGTACTTC	CASSELEGPQETQYF
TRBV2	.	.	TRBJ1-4	TGTGCCAGCAGTTTCTTAGCTAATGAAAAACTGTTTTTT	CASSFLANEKLFF
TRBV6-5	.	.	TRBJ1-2	TGTGCCAGCAGTCCCCCAGGGGCGCGAAAGGGCTACACCTTC	CASSPPGARKGYTF
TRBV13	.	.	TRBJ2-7	TGTGCCAGCAGCTTATCGGTTGCCGCAGGCCCAAAAACCTACGAGCAGTACTTC	CASSLSVAAGPKTYEQYF
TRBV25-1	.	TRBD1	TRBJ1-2	TGTGCCAGCAGTCCGACAGGGGTTCCTGGCTACACCTTC	CASSPTGVPGYTF
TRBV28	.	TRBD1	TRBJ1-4	TGTGCCAGCAGTAGGGACAGGGAAAATGAAAAACTGTTTTTT	CASSRDRENEKLFF
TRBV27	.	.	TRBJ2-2	TGTGCCAGCAGCCCTCGCACTAGTCTCGACACCGGGGAGCTGTTTTTT	CASSPRTSLDTGELFF
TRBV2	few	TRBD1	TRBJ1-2	TGTGCCAGCAGTAACACGCCACAGGGGGGGGATGGCTACACCTTC	CASSNTPQGGDGYTF
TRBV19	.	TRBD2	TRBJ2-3	TGTGCCAGTAGTATACTAGCGGGGGGTGGAGATACGCAGTATTTT	CASSILAGGGDTQYF
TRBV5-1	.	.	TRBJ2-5	TGCGCCAGCAGCTTGTTACCCGGGTACCAAGAGACCCAGTACTTC	CASSLLPGYQETQYF
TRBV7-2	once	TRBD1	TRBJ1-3	TGTGCCAGCAGCCAGGGGACAGGGAGAAACACCATATATTTT	CASSQGTGRNTIYF
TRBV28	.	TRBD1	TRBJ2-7	TGTGCCAGCTCTGGTCAGGGGGTGAACGAGCAGTACTTC	CASSGQGVNEQYF
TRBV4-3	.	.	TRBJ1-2	TGCGCCAGCAGCCAAGAGAGGAGGGTCTATGGCTACACCTTC	CASSQERRVYGYTF
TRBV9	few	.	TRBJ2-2	TGTGCCAGCAGCGTAGCGGGGGAGCTGTTTTTT	CASSVAGELFF
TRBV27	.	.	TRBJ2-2	TGTGCCAGCAGTCTGTATGGGGAGCTGTTTTTT	CASSLYGELFF
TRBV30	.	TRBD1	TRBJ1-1	TGTGCCTGGAAATGGACAGGGACGGGCACTGAAGCTTTCTTT	CAWKWTGTGTEAFF
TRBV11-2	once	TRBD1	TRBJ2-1	TGTGCCAGCAGCTTTGGGGGCAGGGGGCGTTTCTTCTCCTACAATGAGCAGTTCTTC	CASSFGGRGRFFSYNEQFF
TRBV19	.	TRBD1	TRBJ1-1	TGTGCCAGTAGCATGGGACAGAAAGGCGCTGAAGCTTTCTTT	CASSMGQKGAEAFF
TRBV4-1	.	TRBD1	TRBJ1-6	TGCGCCAGCAGCGGGACAGGGGGACCCAGTTCACCCCTCCACTTT	CASSGTGGPSSPLHF
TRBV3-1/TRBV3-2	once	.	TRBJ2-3	TGTGCCAGCAGCCGCATAGGGGAAGGGACGCAGTATTTT	CASSRIGEGTQYF
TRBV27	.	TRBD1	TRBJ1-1	TGTGCCAGCAGTGAGGGACAGGGCACTGAAGCTTTCTTT	CASSEGQGTEAFF
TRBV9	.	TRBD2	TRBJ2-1	TGTGCCAGCAGCGTTCTAGCGGGAGCGGTCTACAATGAGCAGTTCTTC	CASSVLAGAVYNEQFF
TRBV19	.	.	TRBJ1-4	TGTGCCAGTACCGTCCGGACAAATGAAAAACTGTTTTTT	CASTVRTNEKLFF
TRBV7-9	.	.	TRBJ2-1	TGTGCCAGCAGCTTAATTTTGGGCAGTGTGTTCTTC	CASSLILGSVFF
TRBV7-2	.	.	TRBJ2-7	TGTGCCAGCGCCAGGACAGCTCCCTACGAGCAGTACTTC	CASARTAPYEQYF
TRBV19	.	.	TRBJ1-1	TGTGCCAGTAGTATAGATCTAGTGACAGCGAACACTGAAGCTTTCTTT	CASSIDLVTANTEAFF
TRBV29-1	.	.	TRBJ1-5	TGCAGCGTTAAACAACCGGGGAGGAATCAGCCCCAGCATTTT	CSVKQPGRNQPQHF
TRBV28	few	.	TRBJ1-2	TGTGCCACTGACAGCAACTATGGCTACACCTTC	CATDSNYGYTF
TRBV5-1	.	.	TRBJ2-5	TGCGCCAGCAGCTTGGAGGGTCGGGGGGCCCAGGAGACCCAGTACTTC	CASSLEGRGAQETQYF
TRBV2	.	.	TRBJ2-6	TGTGCCAGCAGTGAACGGCCGACATTAAGCTCTGGGGCCAACGTCCTGACTTTC	CASSERPTLSSGANVLTF
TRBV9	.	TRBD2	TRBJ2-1	TGTGCCAGCAGCGTAGCTTTAGCGGGAAGGTATGAGCAGTTCTTC	CASSVALAGRYEQFF
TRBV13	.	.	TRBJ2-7	TGTGCCAGCAGCCTCGGGTCTCTCTACGAGCAGTACTTC	CASSLGSLYEQYF
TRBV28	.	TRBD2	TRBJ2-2	TGTGCCAGCAGTTTAGTGGGAGGGCGCACCGGGGAGCTGTTTTTT	CASSLVGGRTGELFF
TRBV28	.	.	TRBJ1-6	TGTGCCAGCAGTTTGCCCAGGGAGGGCCTCCACTTT	CASSLPREGLHF
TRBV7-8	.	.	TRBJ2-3	TGTGCCAGCAGCTTAAGGGCGGGAAGAGACACAGATACGCAGTATTTT	CASSLRAGRDTDTQYF
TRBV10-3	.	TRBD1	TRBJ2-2	TGTGCCACCAAAGGACAGGGGCACACCGGGGAGCTGTTTTTT	CATKGQGHTGELFF
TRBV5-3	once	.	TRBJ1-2	TGTGCCAGAAGCTTCAGACAACCGCCCTTTTTTTTGGCTAAAGGGGGTGTCTATGGCTACACCTTC	CARSFRQPPFFLAKGGVYGYTF
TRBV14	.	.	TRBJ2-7	TGTGCCAGCAGCCAAGATCATGCAGGGGCCTACGAGCAGTACTTC	CASSQDHAGAYEQYF
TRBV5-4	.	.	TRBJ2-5	TGTGCCAGCAGCAAAAAGACCCGACGGGAGCAAGAGACCCAGTACTTC	CASSKKTRREQETQYF
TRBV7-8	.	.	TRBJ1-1	TGTGCCAGCAGCTTAGGATGGGGACTAAACACTGAAGCTTTCTTT	CASSLGWGLNTEAFF
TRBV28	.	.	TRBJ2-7	TGTGCCAGCAGTTTCGCAGGCTCCTACGAGCAGTACTTC	CASSFAGSYEQYF
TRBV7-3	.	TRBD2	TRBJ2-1	TGTGCCAGCAGCTATACTAGCGGGAGTGGTCCCTCCTACAATGAGCAGTTCTTC	CASSYTSGSGPSYNEQFF
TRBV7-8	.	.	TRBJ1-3	TGTGCCAGCAGCTTAGAGACAGCTTTTGGAAACACCATATATTTT	CASSLETAFGNTIYF
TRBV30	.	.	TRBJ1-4	TGTGCCTGGAGTAGCGGCGGATCCGAAAAACTGTTTTTT	CAWSSGGSEKLFF
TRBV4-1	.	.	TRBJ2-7	TGCGCCAGCAGCCAAGAGCCCTACCCAACCTACGAGCAGTACTTC	CASSQEPYPTYEQYF
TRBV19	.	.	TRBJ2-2	TGTGCCAGTAGGCACGGGACGAACACCGGGGAGCTGTTTTTT	CASRHGTNTGELFF
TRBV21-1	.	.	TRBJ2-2	TGTGCCAGGGCCCCGGGACAGAGGAACACCGGGGAGCTGTTTTTT	CARAPGQRNTGELFF
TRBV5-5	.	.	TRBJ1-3	TGTGCCAGCAGCTTGGTGAGGGAGTCTGCTGGAAACACCATATATTTT	CASSLVRESAGNTIYF
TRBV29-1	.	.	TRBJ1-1	TGCAGCGTTGATAGGGGTAGTGAAGCTTTCTTT	CSVDRGSEAFF
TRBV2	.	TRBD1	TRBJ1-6	TGTGCCAGCAGTCCCGGACAGGGATATAATTCACCCCTCCACTTT	CASSPGQGYNSPLHF
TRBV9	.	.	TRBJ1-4	TGTGCCAGCAGCTTGACGGGGTCAACTAATGAAAAACTGTTTTTT	CASSLTGSTNEKLFF
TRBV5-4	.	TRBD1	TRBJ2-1	TGTGCCAGCAGCCCCCGGGACAGGGTATACAATGAGCAGTTCTTC	CASSPRDRVYNEQFF
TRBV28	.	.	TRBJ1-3	TGTGCCACGGTACGGGGGACTGGAAACACCATATATTTT	CATVRGTGNTIYF
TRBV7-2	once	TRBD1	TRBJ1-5	TGTGCCAGCAGCCATTCCTACTACCCAATTCAGGGGGTACCACAGCCCCAGCATTTT	CASSHSYYPIQGVPQPQHF
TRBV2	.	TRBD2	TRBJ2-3	TGTGCCAGCAGTATTAGCGGGGGGGCGGGAGATACGCAGTATTTT	CASSISGGAGDTQYF